This entry concerns a single TCR beta chain. What it binds is not known. The data stem from a study of shared clonotypes between healthy human individuals. Broader study findings: Naive CD4 clonotype sharing across several donors was approximately 5%.

This was a deep-level run. Using approximately 200 ng DNA, 30,000 or so T cell genomes, the sorted-subset replicate PCRs were run. Some clones are missing from TCRdb's copy, which holds only in-frame ones; the method was immunoSEQ multiplex PCR. Of millions of clones in the sample, more than 80% were seen once. The CDR3 covers 11 residues. V dropped 6 bases and J dropped 3 bases, with 6 bases sitting between them. Germline CDR1 is KGHSH and CDR2 is LQKENI. Sequencing was done on a sample of naive CD4+ T cells sorted from blood. Subset specified: CD45RA+ positively selected. The chain carries TRBV18 and TRBJ2-7; D unresolved. This TCR derives from a man aged 18 to 29 in good health. CDR3 in amino acids: CASSLFYEQYF. The CDR3 DNA reads TGTGCCAGCTCTCTTTTCTACGAGCAGTACTTC.